These 13 T cell receptor beta chains originate from one sample sequenced in a study of blood T cell repertoires in COVID-19. Data came from immunoSEQ multiplex PCR; TCRdb stores just in-frame clones and leaves some out. The repertoire holds a few hundred thousand clones, with about 88% as singletons. The specimen sequenced was peripheral blood. The receptors shown here come from a woman aged 40 to 55 who had recovered from COVID-19.

This clone appeared a single time. This chain joins TRBV19 and TRBJ2-3; 8 nucleotides agree with TRBD1. The germline CDR1 and CDR2 sequences are LNHDA and SQIVND (reference sequence). The V and J ends lost 6 bases and 1 base, in that order; junction bases with no gene match: 9. The CDR3 extends over 16 amino acids. CDR3 nucleotides: TGTGCCAGTAGGAGCGACAGGGGTGGGGGCACAGATACGCAGTATTTT. It encodes CASRSDRGGGTDTQYF.

This chain links TRBV6-5 with TRBJ2-2, with 8 bases matching TRBD2. CDR1 MNHEY and CDR2 SVGAGI come from the germline V gene. This CDR3 is built from 15 residues. J was trimmed by 7 bases and V by 4 bases; bases with no gene match: 8. CDR3 amino acids: CASSSVGGAHGELFF. Written as DNA, the CDR3 is TGTGCCAGCAGTTCCGTCGGGGGGGCCCACGGGGAGCTGTTTTTT.

The V gene is TRBV10-3, the J gene TRBJ1-2; the match to TRBD1 covers 7 bases. This CDR3 has 12 amino acids. The germline CDR1 and CDR2 sequences are ENHRY and SYGVKD. V lost 10 bases, J lost 7 bases, and 9 bases stayed unmatched. CDR3 in amino acids: CATWRQGPGYTF. CDR3 bases: TGTGCCACCTGGAGACAGGGCCCTGGCTACACCTTC.

The chain couples TRBV7-9 to TRBJ2-7; D unresolved. The CDR3 is made up of 14 amino acids. Trimming took 1 base from V and 0 from J, leaving 7 bases between them. Germline CDR1 is SEHNR and CDR2 is FQNEAQ (reference sequence). This chain's CDR3 is CASSLESSSYEQYF. The CDR3, as DNA: TGTGCCAGCAGCTTAGAGTCCAGCTCCTACGAGCAGTACTTC.

This chain joins TRBV5-4 and TRBJ2-5, with 11 bases fitting TRBD2. With V trimmed by 4 bases and J by 5 bases, 10 bases remained unmatched. CDR3 size: 16 residues. Germline-derived CDR1 and CDR2 are SGHNT and YYREEE (reference sequence). The CDR3 DNA reads as TGTGCCAGCAGCCGGAATAGCGGGGGGGCAGATGAGACCCAGTACTTC. It yields the protein CASSRNSGGADETQYF.

The gene calls are TRBV6-5 and TRBJ2-2; TRBD1 matches at 8 bases. The germline V gene has CDR1 MNHEY and CDR2 SVGAGI. The CDR3 spans 14 residues. J gave up 5 bases and V 5 bases, and 4 bases lay outside the gene matches. CDR3 protein: CASSQQGVTGELFF. CDR3 DNA: TGTGCCAGCAGTCAACAGGGGGTTACCGGGGAGCTGTTTTTT.

The chain uses TRBV27 and TRBJ2-2; TRBD1 matches at 7 bases. This CDR3 is built from 14 residues. In germline, CDR1 is MNHEY, CDR2 SMNVEV (reference sequence). With V trimmed by 5 bases and J by 4 bases, 4 bases remained unmatched. Here the CDR3 reads CASSGQEVTGELFF. In nucleotides, the CDR3 is TGTGCCAGCAGTGGACAGGAGGTCACCGGGGAGCTGTTTTTT.

This clone appeared a single time. V usage is TRBV9 and J usage is TRBJ2-4; the D gene is possibly TRBD2 (5 bases). CDR3 length: 15 amino acids. CDR1 SGDLS and CDR2 YYNGEE come from the germline V gene. Trimming removed 4 bases from V and 3 bases from J, with 14 bases in between. The CDR3 nucleotides read TGTGCCAGCAGCCCCGCAGGAGGTAGCAAAAACATTCAGTACTTC. Encoded protein: CASSPAGGSKNIQYF.

The rearrangement uses TRBV10-3 and TRBJ1-5, with D hard to call. Germline loops: CDR1 ENHRY, CDR2 SYGVKD. The CDR3 sequence is 16 residues long. V lost 0 bases and J lost 1, with 10 bases in between. The CDR3, as DNA: TGTGCCATCAGTGAGTCGATGGCGGAGAGCAATCAGCCCCAGCATTTT. Encoded protein: CAISESMAESNQPQHF.

The chain has TRBV6-4 and TRBJ1-2; TRBD1 aligns across 10 bases. This CDR3 contains 16 residues. V gave up 4 bases and J gave up 2 bases; unmatched junction bases: 7. Per germline, CDR1 MRHNA and CDR2 SNTAGT. The CDR3 sequence: CASSGGQGEKNYGYTF. CDR3 bases: TGTGCCAGCAGTGGAGGACAGGGGGAGAAAAACTATGGCTACACCTTC.

The chain combines TRBV6-5 with TRBJ2-7; the match to TRBD2 covers 8 bases. Trimming cost V 6 bases and J 2 bases; bases outside gene matches: 9. This CDR3 has 15 amino acids. The V gene's germline CDR1 is MNHEY and CDR2 SVGAGI. CDR3 protein: CASSGGSGGTYEQYF. The CDR3 DNA sequence: TGTGCCAGCAGCGGCGGGAGCGGGGGAACCTACGAGCAGTACTTC.

The V call is TRBV29-1, the J call TRBJ1-2, with D hard to call. Germline V gives CDR1 SQVTM, CDR2 ANQGSEA. The CDR3 sequence is 13 residues long. The ends were cut back, 0 bases at V and 8 bases at J, with 13 bases in the middle. CDR3 sequence reads: CSVEEVIQLGYTF. The CDR3, as DNA: TGCAGCGTTGAAGAGGTCATACAGTTAGGCTACACCTTC.

The genes are TRBV11-2 and TRBJ2-3; D is perhaps TRBD2 (6 bases). The V end lost 11 bases, the J end lost 3 bases, and 18 bases lay between the germline ends. The CDR3 loop spans 14 amino acids. The germline CDR1 and CDR2 sequences are SGHAT and FQNNGV. The CDR3 region has the DNA TGTGCCTCTGTCCGGGGGATCGGAACAGATACGCAGTATTTT. It codes for CASVRGIGTDTQYF.